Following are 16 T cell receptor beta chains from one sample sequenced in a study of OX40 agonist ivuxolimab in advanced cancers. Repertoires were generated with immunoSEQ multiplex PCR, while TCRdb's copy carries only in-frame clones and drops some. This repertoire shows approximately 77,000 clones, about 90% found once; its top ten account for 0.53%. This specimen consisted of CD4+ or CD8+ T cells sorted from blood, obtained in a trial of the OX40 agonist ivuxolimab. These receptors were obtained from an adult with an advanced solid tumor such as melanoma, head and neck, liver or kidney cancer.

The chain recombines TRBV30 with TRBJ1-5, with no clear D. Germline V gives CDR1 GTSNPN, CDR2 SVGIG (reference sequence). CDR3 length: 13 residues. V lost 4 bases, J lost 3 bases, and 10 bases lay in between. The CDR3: CAWTAGYNQPQHF. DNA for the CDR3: TGTGCCTGGACCGCAGGTTACAATCAGCCCCAGCATTTT.

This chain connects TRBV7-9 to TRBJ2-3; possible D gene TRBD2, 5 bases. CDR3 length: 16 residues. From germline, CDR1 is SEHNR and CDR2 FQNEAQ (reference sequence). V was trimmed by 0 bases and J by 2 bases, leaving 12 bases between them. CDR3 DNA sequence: TGTGCCAGCAGCTTAGCGGGAGACCTACCCACAGATACGCAGTATTTT. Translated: CASSLAGDLPTDTQYF.

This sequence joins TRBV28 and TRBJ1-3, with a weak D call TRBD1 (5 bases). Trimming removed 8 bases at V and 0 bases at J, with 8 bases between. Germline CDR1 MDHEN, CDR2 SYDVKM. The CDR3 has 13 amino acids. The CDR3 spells CASGDVSGNTIYF. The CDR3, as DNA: TGTGCCAGCGGGGACGTCTCTGGAAACACCATATATTTT. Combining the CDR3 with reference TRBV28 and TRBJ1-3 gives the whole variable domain DVKVTQSSRYLVKRTGEKVFLECVQDMDHENMFWYRQDPGLGLRLIYFSYDVKMKEKGDIPEGYSVSREKKERFSLILESASTNQTSMYLCASGDVSGNTIYFGEGSWLTVV.

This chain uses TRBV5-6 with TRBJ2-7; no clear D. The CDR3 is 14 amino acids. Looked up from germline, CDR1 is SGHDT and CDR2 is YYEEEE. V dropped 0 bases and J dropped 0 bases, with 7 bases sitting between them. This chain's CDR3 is CASSLDQVSYEQYF. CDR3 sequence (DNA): TGTGCCAGCAGCTTGGATCAGGTCTCCTACGAGCAGTACTTC.

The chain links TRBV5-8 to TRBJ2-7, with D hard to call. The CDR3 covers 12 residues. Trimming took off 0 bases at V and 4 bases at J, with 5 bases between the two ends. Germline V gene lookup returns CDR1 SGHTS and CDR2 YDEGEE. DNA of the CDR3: TGTGCCAGCAGCTTGGAGCTTTACGAGCAGTACTTC. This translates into CASSLELYEQYF.

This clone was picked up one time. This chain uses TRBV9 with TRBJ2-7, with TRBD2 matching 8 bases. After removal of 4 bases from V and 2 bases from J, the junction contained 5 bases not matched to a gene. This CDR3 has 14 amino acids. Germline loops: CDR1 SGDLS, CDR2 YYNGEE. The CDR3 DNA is TGTGCCAGCAGCTTAGCGGGAAGTACCTACGAGCAGTACTTC. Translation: CASSLAGSTYEQYF. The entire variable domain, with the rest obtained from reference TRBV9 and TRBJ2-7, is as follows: DSGVTQTPKHLITATGQRVTLRCSPRSGDLSVYWYQQSLDQGLQFLIQYYNGEERAKGNILERFSAQQFPDLHSELNLSSLELGDSALYFCASSLAGSTYEQYFGPGTRLTVT.

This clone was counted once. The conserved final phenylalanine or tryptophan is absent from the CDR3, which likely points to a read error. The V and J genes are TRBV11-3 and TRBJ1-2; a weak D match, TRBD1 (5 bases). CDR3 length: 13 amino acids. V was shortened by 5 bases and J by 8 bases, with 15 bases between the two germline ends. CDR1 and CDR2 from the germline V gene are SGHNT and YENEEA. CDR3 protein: CASSTGGVGGYTS. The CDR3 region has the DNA TGTGCCAGCAGCACCGGGGGGGTAGGAGGCTACACCTCC.

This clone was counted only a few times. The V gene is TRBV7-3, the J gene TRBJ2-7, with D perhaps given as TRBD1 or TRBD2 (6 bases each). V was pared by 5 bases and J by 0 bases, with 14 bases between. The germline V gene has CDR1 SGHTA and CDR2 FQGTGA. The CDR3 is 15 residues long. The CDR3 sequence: CASSRSGGSSYEQYF. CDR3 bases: TGTGCCAGCAGCCGCTCCGGGGGCAGCTCCTACGAGCAGTACTTC.

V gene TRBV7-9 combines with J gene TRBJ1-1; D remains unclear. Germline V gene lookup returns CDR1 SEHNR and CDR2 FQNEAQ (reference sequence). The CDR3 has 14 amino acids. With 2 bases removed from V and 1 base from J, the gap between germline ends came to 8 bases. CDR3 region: CASSLRARNTEAFF. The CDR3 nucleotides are TGTGCCAGCAGCTTACGGGCTAGGAACACTGAAGCTTTCTTT.

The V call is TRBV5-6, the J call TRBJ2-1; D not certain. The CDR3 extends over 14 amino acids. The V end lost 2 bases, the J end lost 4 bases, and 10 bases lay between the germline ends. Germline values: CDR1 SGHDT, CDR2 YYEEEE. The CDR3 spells CASSLPATYNEQFF. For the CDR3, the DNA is TGTGCCAGCAGCTTACCCGCTACTTACAATGAGCAGTTCTTC.

The CDR3 DNA is TGTGCCAGCAGCATTGGTAGCGTTAATGAGCAGTTCTTC. Translation: CASSIGSVNEQFF. The genes are TRBV9 and TRBJ2-1; D might be TRBD2 (5 bases). Germline lookup yields CDR1 SGDLS and CDR2 YYNGEE. The V end was cut by 4 bases, the J end by 7 bases, with 12 bases between. CDR3 length equals 13 residues.

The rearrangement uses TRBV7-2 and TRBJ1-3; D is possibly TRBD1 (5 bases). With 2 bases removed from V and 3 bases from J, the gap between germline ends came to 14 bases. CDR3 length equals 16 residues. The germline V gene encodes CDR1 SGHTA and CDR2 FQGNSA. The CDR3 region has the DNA TGTGCCAGCAGCTTAACGACAGCGTCGGATGGAAACACCATATATTTT. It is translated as CASSLTTASDGNTIYF.

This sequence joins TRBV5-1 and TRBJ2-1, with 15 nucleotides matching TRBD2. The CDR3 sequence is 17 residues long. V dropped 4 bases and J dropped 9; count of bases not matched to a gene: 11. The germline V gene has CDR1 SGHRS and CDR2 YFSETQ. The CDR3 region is CASSTTGTSGRFSEQFF. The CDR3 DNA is TGCGCCAGCAGCACCACCGGGACTAGCGGGAGGTTCAGTGAGCAGTTCTTC.

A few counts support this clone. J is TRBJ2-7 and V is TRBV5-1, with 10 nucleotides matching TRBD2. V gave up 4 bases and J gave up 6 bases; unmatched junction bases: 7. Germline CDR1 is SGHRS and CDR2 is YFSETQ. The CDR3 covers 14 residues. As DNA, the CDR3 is TGCGCCAGCAGCCTAGCGGGAGCCCCTACCGAGCAGTACTTC. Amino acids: CASSLAGAPTEQYF.

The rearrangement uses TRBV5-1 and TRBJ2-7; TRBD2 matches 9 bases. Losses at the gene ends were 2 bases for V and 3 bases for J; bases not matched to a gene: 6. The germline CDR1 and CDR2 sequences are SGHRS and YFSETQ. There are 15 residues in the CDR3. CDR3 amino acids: CASSLRTSVSYEQYF. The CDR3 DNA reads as TGCGCCAGCAGCTTAAGGACTAGCGTAAGCTACGAGCAGTACTTC. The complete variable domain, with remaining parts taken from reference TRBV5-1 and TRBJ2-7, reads KAGVTQTPRYLIKTRGQQVTLSCSPISGHRSVSWYQQTPGQGLQFLFEYFSETQRNKGNFPGRFSGRQFSNSRSEMNVSTLELGDSALYLCASSLRTSVSYEQYFGPGTRLTVT.

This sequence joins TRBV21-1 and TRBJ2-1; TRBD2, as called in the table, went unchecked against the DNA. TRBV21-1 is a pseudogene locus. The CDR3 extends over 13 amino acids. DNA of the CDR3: TGTGCCAGCAGCAAGACTAGCAAGGATGAGCAGTTCTTC. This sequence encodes CASSKTSKDEQFF.